Sequencing of this T cell receptor beta chain was carried out in a study of cytomegalovirus exposure and HLA in healthy donors. Study-level findings and limits: Generally TCR sequences proved uncommon, though certain public TCRs appeared in numerous donors.

Comment on this clone: The antigen remains unidentified.

Use of 60 Vbeta and 13 Jbeta primers characterized the PCR. Only in-frame clones appear in the TCRdb table, and some are missing; sequencing was by immunoSEQ multiplex PCR. The data hold around 150,000 clones, with approximately 86% observed a single time. The CDR3 totals 14 residues. The genes are TRBV21-1 and TRBJ2-3; the table's D call, TRBD1, was not checked against the DNA. TRBV21-1 is labeled a pseudogene. The sequenced sample consisted of PBMCs. The clonotype was recovered from a woman in her thirties or forties in good health and CMV-seronegative. Here the CDR3 DNA reads TGTGCCAGCCCCGGGACAGCAAGCACAGATACGCAGTATTTT. This encodes CASPGTASTDTQYF.